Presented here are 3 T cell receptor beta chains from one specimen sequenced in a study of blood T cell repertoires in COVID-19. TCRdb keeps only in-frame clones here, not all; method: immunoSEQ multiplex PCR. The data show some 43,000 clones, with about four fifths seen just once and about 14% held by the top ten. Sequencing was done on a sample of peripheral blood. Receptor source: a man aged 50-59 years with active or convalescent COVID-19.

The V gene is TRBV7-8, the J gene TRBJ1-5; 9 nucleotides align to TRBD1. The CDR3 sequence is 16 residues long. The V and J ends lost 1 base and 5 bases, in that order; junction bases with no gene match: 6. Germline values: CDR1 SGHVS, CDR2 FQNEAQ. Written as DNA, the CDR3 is TGTGCCAGCAGCTTAGGAGGGACAGGGAGGGATCAGCCCCAGCATTTT. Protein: CASSLGGTGRDQPQHF.

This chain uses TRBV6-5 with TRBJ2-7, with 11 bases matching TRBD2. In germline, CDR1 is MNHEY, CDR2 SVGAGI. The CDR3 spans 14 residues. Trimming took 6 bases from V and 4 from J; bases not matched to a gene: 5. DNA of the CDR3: TGTGCCAGCAGCCCGGGACTAGCGGCATACGAGCAGTACTTC. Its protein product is CASSPGLAAYEQYF.

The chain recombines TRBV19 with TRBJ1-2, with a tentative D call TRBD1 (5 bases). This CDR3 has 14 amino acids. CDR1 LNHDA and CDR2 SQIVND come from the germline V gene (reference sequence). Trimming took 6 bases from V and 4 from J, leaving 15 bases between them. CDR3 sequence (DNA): TGTGCCAGTAGCCTCGGCCGTGGGGCCTATGGCTACACCTTC. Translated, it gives CASSLGRGAYGYTF.